This TCR beta chain was documented in a study of blood T cell repertoires in COVID-19. Study at large: T cells, B-cell-depleted T cells, or PBMCs supplied cDNA or gDNA.

Original processing methods: Amplification from reference gene primers served as the basis for estimated nucleated cell counts. TCRdb keeps only in-frame clones here, not all; method: immunoSEQ multiplex PCR. V, J and clone size are taken as reported in that table, and D and trimming were inferred from the DNA itself. The sample shows under 250,000 clones, approximately 88% of them seen only once. The CDR3 sequence is 14 residues long. Unmatched junction bases numbered 1, after V lost 3 bases and J lost 2 bases. Germline lookup yields CDR1 SGHRS and CDR2 YFSETQ. Individuals aged roughly 18 to 95 years were recruited from 20 to 25 US areas. Which cohort a participant joined came from the clinical history participants gave.

This chain connects TRBV5-1 to TRBJ2-3; TRBD1 matches 9 bases. This sequence was found in a woman aged 30 to 39 who had been exposed to COVID-19. The source material was PBMCs or T cells enriched from blood (not recorded which). CDR3: CASSWDRATDTQYF. CDR3 DNA: TGCGCCAGCAGCTGGGACAGGGCCACAGATACGCAGTATTTT.